The T cell receptor beta chain described here comes from a study of CD8+ T cells in alopecia areata. Broader study findings: Persistence of many expanded lesional clones was seen in scalp and blood during tofacitinib. Sequences from scalp samples also cover resident alphabeta T cells of normal skin.

Treatment of the sample: oral pan-JAK inhibitor, 5-10 mg twice daily. Sequencing templates came from extracted RNA that was reverse transcribed into cDNA. TCRdb keeps only in-frame clones here, not all; method: immunoSEQ multiplex PCR. The sample lists 250,000 to 300,000 clones, 58% occurring once. To note about this clone: Its antigen is not identified.

This CDR3 has 13 amino acids. Trimming pared 2 bases from V and 0 bases from J, leaving 2 bases between. Germline V gene sequence: CDR1 MDHEN, CDR2 SYDVKM. The material was CD4+ T cells sorted from blood, obtained at week 24, from a patient treated with tofacitinib. The V gene is TRBV28, the J gene TRBJ1-5; D call uncertain. The source of this sequence is a human donor with alopecia areata. CDR3 amino acids: CASSLDSNQPQHF. The CDR3 region has the DNA TGTGCCAGCAGTTTAGATAGCAATCAGCCCCAGCATTTT. Drawing the rest from reference TRBV28 and TRBJ1-5, the complete variable domain is DVKVTQSSRYLVKRTGEKVFLECVQDMDHENMFWYRQDPGLGLRLIYFSYDVKMKEKGDIPEGYSVSREKKERFSLILESASTNQTSMYLCASSLDSNQPQHFGDGTRLSIL.